This T cell receptor (beta chain) emerged from a study of T cells in Graves' hyperthyroidism and ophthalmopathy. Trimming took 4 bases from V and 1 from J, leaving 10 bases between them. Germline V lookup: CDR1 LGHDT, CDR2 YNNKEL (reference sequence). The CDR3 has 15 amino acids. This clonotype was detected ten times or more. Amplification of TCR beta CDR3 regions used RNA as the template. In the first-round RT-PCR of the TCR CDR3, the HTBI primer set was used. TCRdb re-called the multiplex PCR reads through MiXCR, storing one row per CDR3 protein. The sample consists of about half a million distinct CDR3 sequences, around 22% of them appearing once.

The TCR comes from a young woman with Graves' ophthalmopathy. The sequencing sample was made of blood. The chain carries TRBV3-1 and TRBJ2-2; perhaps D is TRBD1 or TRBD2 (5 bases each). The DNA for the CDR3 is TGTGCCAGCAGCCTGGGACCCGAGAACACCGGGGAGCTGTTTTTT. This codes for CASSLGPENTGELFF.